This TCR beta chain was identified in a study of identical twins. This clonotype showed up just a few times. TCRdb reprocessed the 5' RACE reads via MiXCR and lists one record per CDR3 protein. The sample carries hundreds of thousands of distinct CDR3 sequences, 21% recorded once. These data were likewise used in another study, on T cells expressing NK-cell markers.

The sequenced material came from PBMCs. This clonotype was obtained from a woman between 18 and 29 years old in good health.

CDR3 coding DNA: TGCAGCGTTGATGAGCCAGACTCGAACACTGAAGCTTTCTTT. Residues: CSVDEPDSNTEAFF. The rearrangement links TRBV29-1 to TRBJ1-1; no reliable D call. CDR1 and CDR2 (germline): SQVTM, ANQGSEA. The CDR3 extends over 14 amino acids. The germline V and J ends were trimmed by 3 bases and 1 base, with 12 bases remaining between them.